Listed below are T cell receptor beta chains from one sample, sequenced in a study of HIV-infected children after antiretroviral therapy interruption. MiXCR, run by TCRdb on the 3' RACE reads, gives a single entry per CDR3 protein. The profile shows around 40,000 distinct CDR3 sequences, about 7% of them singletons. The specimen was CD45RA+ CD4+ T cells from PBMCs, pooled from several time points, collected from a donor given antiretroviral therapy, either interrupted or continuous. The receptor source for this set is a pool of human donors with HIV. Both conserved end residues are part of each CDR3. The D gene is left open where the match is weak. Size is omitted from some rows. Given values are once, few, many or a class for expanded clones.

j_gene,d_gene,abundance,v_gene,CDR3aa,CDR3nt
TRBJ2-1,-,many,TRBV28,CASSFFFVRDNYNEQFF,TGTGCCAGCAGTTTTTTTTTTGTCCGGGACAACTACAATGAGCAGTTCTTC
TRBJ1-2,-,-,TRBV11-2,CASSSISDYGYTF,TGTGCCAGCAGCTCAATTAGCGACTATGGCTACACCTTC
TRBJ2-7,TRBD2,many,TRBV20-1,CSARGSTSGFLYEQYF,TGCAGTGCTAGAGGGAGCACTAGCGGGTTTTTATACGAGCAGTACTTC
TRBJ2-3,-,many,TRBV5-6,CASSLGEPADTQYF,TGTGCCAGCAGCTTGGGGGAGCCGGCAGATACGCAGTATTTT
TRBJ2-1,TRBD1,many,TRBV24-1,CATSPDPGQQKYNEQFF,TGTGCCACCAGTCCTGACCCGGGACAGCAAAAATACAATGAGCAGTTCTTC
TRBJ2-1,TRBD2,many,TRBV29-1,CSVLAGAYNEQFF,TGCAGCGTTCTGGCGGGGGCCTACAATGAGCAGTTCTTC
TRBJ1-1,-,-,TRBV12-3/TRBV12-4,CASSGGGTEAFF,TGTGCCAGCAGCGGGGGGGGGACTGAAGCTTTCTTT
TRBJ2-7,TRBD1,many,TRBV5-1,CASSLGQGAYEQYF,TGCGCCAGCAGCTTGGGGCAGGGGGCCTACGAGCAGTACTTC
TRBJ2-3,-,many,TRBV7-2,CASSLAIGLTGSTDTQYF,TGTGCCAGCAGCTTAGCGATTGGGCTGACTGGGAGCACAGATACGCAGTATTTT
TRBJ2-7,-,many,TRBV28,CASNERNEVVAYF,TGTGCCAGCAACGAGCGGAATGAGGTCGTCGCGTACTTC
TRBJ2-1,-,many,TRBV4-1,CASSRQPWGFGMDEQFF,TGCGCCAGCAGCCGTCAGCCCTGGGGATTTGGTATGGATGAGCAGTTCTTC
TRBJ2-6,-,many,TRBV18,CASSPILHLSGANVLTF,TGTGCCAGCTCACCGATCCTACATCTCTCTGGGGCCAACGTCCTGACTTTC
TRBJ2-3,TRBD2,many,TRBV20-1,CSAQTSANTDTQYF,TGCAGTGCACAAACTAGCGCCAACACAGATACGCAGTATTTT
TRBJ2-5,TRBD2,many,TRBV11-2,CASSLDRAQRGYQETQYF,TGTGCCAGCAGCTTAGATCGCGCCCAGCGGGGGTACCAAGAGACCCAGTACTTC
TRBJ2-7,-,many,TRBV6-2/TRBV6-3,CASRHLAFSYEQYF,TGTGCCAGCAGGCATCTAGCGTTCTCCTACGAGCAGTACTTC
TRBJ1-3,TRBD1,many,TRBV14,CASSQVAQGALYSGNTIYF,TGTGCCAGCAGCCAAGTGGCACAGGGGGCTTTATACTCTGGAAACACCATATATTTT
TRBJ2-7,-,many,TRBV6-5,CASSPYEADEQYF,TGTGCCAGCAGTCCCTATGAAGCGGACGAGCAGTACTTC
TRBJ2-7,-,many,TRBV10-2,CASSARGTDAEQYF,TGCGCCAGCAGTGCAAGAGGGACCGACGCCGAGCAGTACTTC
TRBJ2-7,-,many,TRBV19,CASSSLTEPRSEQYF,TGTGCCAGTAGTTCCCTGACAGAACCAAGGAGCGAGCAGTACTTC
TRBJ2-4,-,-,TRBV7-2,CASNNQGAKNIQYF,TGTGCCAGCAATAACCAGGGGGCCAAAAACATTCAGTACTTC
TRBJ2-5,TRBD1,many,TRBV25-1,CASSETGSETQYF,TGTGCCAGCAGTGAGACAGGGTCTGAGACCCAGTACTTC
TRBJ1-1,TRBD1,-,TRBV19,CASSLTGTGGTEAFF,TGTGCCAGTAGTCTGACCGGGACAGGGGGGACTGAAGCTTTCTTT
TRBJ1-1,-,many,TRBV18,CASSPDRLNTEAFF,TGTGCCAGCTCACCCGACCGTCTGAACACTGAAGCTTTCTTT
TRBJ1-2,-,few,TRBV12-3/TRBV12-4,CASSLADTHGYTF,TGTGCCAGCAGTTTAGCCGATACCCATGGCTACACCTTC
TRBJ1-1,-,-,TRBV10-3,CAISESEGGVTEAFF,TGTGCCATCAGTGAGTCGGAAGGTGGGGTCACTGAAGCTTTCTTT
TRBJ2-3,TRBD2,once,TRBV2,CASRASGTTDTQYF,TGTGCCAGCAGGGCCAGCGGGACCACAGATACGCAGTATTTT
TRBJ2-5,-,-,TRBV4-1,CASSQDPGAPAQETQYF,TGCGCCAGCAGCCAAGATCCTGGAGCTCCGGCACAAGAGACCCAGTACTTC
TRBJ1-6,-,many,TRBV3-1,CASSQVPQNYNSPLHF,TGTGCCAGCAGCCAAGTTCCACAGAACTATAATTCACCCCTCCACTTT
TRBJ1-2,-,many,TRBV2,CASSYTVRANYGYTF,TGTGCCAGCAGTTACACGGTCCGGGCGAACTATGGCTACACCTTC
TRBJ2-3,-,many,TRBV20-1,CSARRGGRRLTDTQYF,TGCAGTGCTAGAAGAGGCGGACGGAGACTCACAGATACGCAGTATTTT
TRBJ2-7,-,few,TRBV28,CASRKGPYEQYF,TGTGCCAGCAGGAAAGGACCCTACGAGCAGTACTTC
TRBJ2-1,-,few,TRBV7-9,CASSLPGSVGNEQFF,TGTGCCAGCAGCTTACCAGGGTCGGTGGGAAATGAGCAGTTCTTC
TRBJ1-1,-,many,TRBV2,CASSGGTGGVNTEAFF,TGTGCCAGCAGCGGGGGAACAGGAGGGGTGAACACTGAAGCTTTCTTT
TRBJ2-1,TRBD1,many,TRBV28,CASSPMDRGNNEQFF,TGTGCCAGCAGTCCCATGGACAGGGGGAACAATGAGCAGTTCTTC
TRBJ2-2,TRBD1,many,TRBV6-4,CASSDRQGEGTGQLYF,TGTGCCAGCAGTGATCGACAGGGGGAGGGCACCGGGCAGCTCTACTTT
TRBJ2-1,-,-,TRBV7-2,CASSLTGEQFF,TGTGCCAGCAGCCTCACGGGGGAGCAGTTCTTC
TRBJ2-5,-,many,TRBV3-1,CASSQAEETQYF,TGTGCCAGCAGCCAGGCGGAAGAGACCCAGTACTTC
TRBJ1-4,TRBD1,many,TRBV7-2,CASSRQGSTNEKLFF,TGTGCCAGCAGTAGACAGGGGTCGACTAATGAAAAACTGTTTTTT
TRBJ2-7,-,-,TRBV27,CASSLRPGPSYEQYF,TGTGCCAGCAGTTTAAGGCCTGGGCCCTCCTACGAGCAGTACTTC
TRBJ2-1,-,-,TRBV9,CASSLQQHNEQFF,TGTGCCAGCAGCCTACAACAACACAATGAGCAGTTCTTC
TRBJ1-1,TRBD1,many,TRBV12-5,CASGLVLTGTMNTEAFF,TGTGCTAGTGGTTTGGTACTGACAGGGACCATGAACACTGAAGCTTTCTTT
TRBJ2-3,TRBD1,many,TRBV2,CASSLKDRGSSAETLYF,TGTGCCAGCAGCTTAAAGGACAGGGGGTCTAGTGCAGAAACGCTGTATTTT
TRBJ2-7,-,few,TRBV11-1,CASSPILLRSGEQYF,TGTGCCAGCAGCCCAATTCTCCTGCGGAGCGGCGAGCAGTACTTC
TRBJ2-3,-,-,TRBV6-1,CASSSPPTDTQYF,TGTGCCAGCAGTTCCCCCCCTACAGATACGCAGTATTTT
TRBJ2-5,-,many,TRBV5-1,CASSLAGMLETQYF,TGCGCCAGCAGCTTGGCCGGGATGCTGGAGACCCAGTACTTC
TRBJ1-1,-,few,TRBV3-1,CASSRMNTEAFF,TGTGCCAGCAGCCGGATGAACACTGAAGCTTTCTTT
TRBJ2-3,TRBD2,many,TRBV20-1,CSARLAGGPGTDTQYF,TGCAGTGCTAGACTAGCGGGGGGGCCGGGCACAGATACGCAGTATTTT
TRBJ2-1,-,few,TRBV25-1,CASGMFDEQFF,TGTGCCAGCGGGATGTTCGATGAGCAGTTCTTC
TRBJ2-4,TRBD2,many,TRBV10-3,CASSDWGGQNTLYF,TGTGCCAGCAGTGACTGGGGGGGTCAAAACACCTTGTACTTT
TRBJ2-7,-,many,TRBV30,CAWSLGISYEQYF,TGTGCCTGGAGTCTAGGAATCTCCTATGAACAGTACTTC
TRBJ2-7,-,many,TRBV5-1,CASSHYEQYF,TGCGCCAGCAGCCACTACGAGCAGTACTTC
TRBJ2-7,-,-,TRBV12-3/TRBV12-4,CASSPDRYEQYF,TGTGCCAGCAGCCCCGACAGATATGAACAGTACTTC
TRBJ2-5,TRBD1,many,TRBV30,CAWSTGTGGKETQYF,TGTGCCTGGAGTACCGGGACAGGGGGCAAAGAGACCCAGTACTTC